This T cell receptor (beta chain) was identified in a study of Ad26.COV2.S vaccination and SARS-CoV-2 variants. Study context: Of the COV1001 trial arms, the Ad26.COV2.S arm included the donor. Once, or twice with 56 days between doses, Ad26.COV2.S was given intramuscularly.

V lost 5 bases, J lost 1 base, and 9 bases lay in between. CDR3 length equals 13 residues. The germline CDR1 and CDR2 sequences are SGHDT and YYEEEE. Findings and caveats of the study: Among vaccine recipients, spike-specific TCR breadth exceeded that of placebo recipients.

With regard to this clone: Its antigen remains unidentified.

Described treatment: some 20 received Ad26.COV2.S at low or high dose, single or two shots; roughly 5 received placebo; per-sample allocation not given. Samples were taken on day 63 after the first vaccine or placebo injection. What was given as vaccine was an Ad26 vector encoding Wuhan-strain SARS-CoV-2 spike. Using immunoSEQ multiplex PCR, the repertoire was profiled, and TCRdb retains in-frame clones only, with some absent. The data contain about 350,000 clones, 80% to 90% of them singletons. The rearrangement joins TRBV5-6 to TRBJ1-1; D remains ambiguous. This TCR derives from a person between 18 and 65 years old who received the Ad26.COV2.S COVID-19 vaccine or a placebo. Sample: peripheral blood, taken in a trial of Ad26.COV2.S vaccine versus placebo. The CDR3 nucleotides read TGTGCCAGCAGTAGACGGGGGAACACTGAAGCTTTCTTT. Translation gives CASSRRGNTEAFF. Looking up the rest from reference TRBV5-6 and TRBJ1-1 gives the full variable domain: DAGVTQSPTHLIKTRGQQVTLRCSPKSGHDTVSWYQQALGQGPQFIFQYYEEEERQRGNFPDRFSGHQFPNYSSELNVNALLLGDSALYLCASSRRGNTEAFFGQGTRLTVV.